The present TCR beta chain was sequenced within a study of response to subunit inactivated influenza vaccine. Findings and limits, study-wide: The study's authors posited that every seasonal influenza vaccination enlists few new T cells.

The germline CDR1 and CDR2 sequences are KGHDR and SFDVKD. Trimming took off 6 bases at V and 13 bases at J, with 6 bases between the two ends. This CDR3 has 10 residues. TCRdb passed the RT-PCR reads through MiXCR, listing each CDR3 protein once. The sample lists roughly 780,000 distinct CDR3 sequences, less than 20% seen once, with approximately 10% in the top ten. On this clonotype: Its cognate antigen is unknown.

Sequenced material: PBMCs from blood, taken 4 to 6 days after vaccination. V gene TRBV24-1 combines with J gene TRBJ1-6; no definite D call. The sequence came from a man aged 45-65 years who received an inactivated influenza vaccine. DNA of the CDR3: TGTGCCACCAGTTTAACCCCCCTCCACTTT. Its translation: CATSLTPLHF.